This TCR beta chain was obtained from a study of T-cell reconstitution after alpha-beta-depleted transplantation in children. Preparation of the TCRbeta library involved a method that used unique molecular identifiers. Each CDR3 protein gets one entry after TCRdb re-called the PCR reads with MiXCR. The data contain about 400,000 distinct CDR3 sequences, roughly 20% of them singletons. CDR3 length equals 16 residues. Trimming stripped 3 bases from V and 14 bases from J, with 24 bases between. CDR1 is SGHRS, CDR2 YFSETQ, per germline. The TCR originated in a human donor who donated a stem cell graft to a child with acute myeloid leukemia. Sequencing used PBMCs from the stem cell graft donor, obtained from the stem cell graft. V is TRBV5-1 and J is TRBJ1-6; unclear D gene. CDR3 sequence: CASSSNPDGLRSALHF. The CDR3 DNA reads TGCGCCAGCAGCTCCAATCCGGACGGCCTGCGGTCGGCCCTCCACTTT.